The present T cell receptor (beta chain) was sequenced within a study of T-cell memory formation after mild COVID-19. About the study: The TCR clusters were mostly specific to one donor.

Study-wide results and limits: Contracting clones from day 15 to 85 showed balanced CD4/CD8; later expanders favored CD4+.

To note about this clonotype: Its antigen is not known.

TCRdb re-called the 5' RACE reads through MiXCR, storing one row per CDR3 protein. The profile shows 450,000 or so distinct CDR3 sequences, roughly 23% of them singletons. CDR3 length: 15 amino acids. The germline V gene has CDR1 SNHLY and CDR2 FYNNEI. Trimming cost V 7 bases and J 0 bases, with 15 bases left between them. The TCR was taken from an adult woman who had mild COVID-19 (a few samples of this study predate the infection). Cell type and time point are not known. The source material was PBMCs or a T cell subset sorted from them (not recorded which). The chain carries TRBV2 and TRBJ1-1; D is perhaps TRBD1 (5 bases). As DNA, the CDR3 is TGTGCCAGCACCCGAACGGGACCGATGAACACTGAAGCTTTCTTT. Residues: CASTRTGPMNTEAFF.